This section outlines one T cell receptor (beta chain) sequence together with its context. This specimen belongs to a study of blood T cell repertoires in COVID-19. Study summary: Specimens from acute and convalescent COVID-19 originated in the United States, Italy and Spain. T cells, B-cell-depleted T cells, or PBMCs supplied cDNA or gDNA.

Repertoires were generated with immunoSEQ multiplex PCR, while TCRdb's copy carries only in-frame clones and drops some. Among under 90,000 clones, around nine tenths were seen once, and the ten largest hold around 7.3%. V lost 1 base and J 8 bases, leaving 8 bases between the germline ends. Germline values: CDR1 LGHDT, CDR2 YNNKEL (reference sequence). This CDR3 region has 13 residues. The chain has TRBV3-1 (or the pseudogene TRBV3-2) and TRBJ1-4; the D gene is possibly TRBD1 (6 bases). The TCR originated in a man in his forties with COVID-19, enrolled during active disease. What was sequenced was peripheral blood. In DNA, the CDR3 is TGTGCCAGCAGCCAAGGGACAGCAGAAAAACTGTTTTTT. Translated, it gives CASSQGTAEKLFF.